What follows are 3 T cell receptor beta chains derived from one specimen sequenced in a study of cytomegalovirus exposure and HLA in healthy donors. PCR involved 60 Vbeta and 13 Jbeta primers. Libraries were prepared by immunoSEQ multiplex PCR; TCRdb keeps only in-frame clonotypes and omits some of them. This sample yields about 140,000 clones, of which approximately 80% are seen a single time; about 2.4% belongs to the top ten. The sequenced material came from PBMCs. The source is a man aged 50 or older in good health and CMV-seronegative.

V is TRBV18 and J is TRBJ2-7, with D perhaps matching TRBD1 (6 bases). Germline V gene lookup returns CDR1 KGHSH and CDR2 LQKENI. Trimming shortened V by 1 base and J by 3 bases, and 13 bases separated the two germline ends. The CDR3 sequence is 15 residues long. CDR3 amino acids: CASSPLSGTLYEQYF. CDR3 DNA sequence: TGTGCCAGCTCACCACTGTCTGGGACACTCTACGAGCAGTACTTC.

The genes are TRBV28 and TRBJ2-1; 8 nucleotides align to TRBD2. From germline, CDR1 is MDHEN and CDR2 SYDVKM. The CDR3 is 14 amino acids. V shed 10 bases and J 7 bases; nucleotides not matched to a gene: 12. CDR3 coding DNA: TGTGCCACCCAGCCAGCGGGAGCGAGTAATGAGCAGTTCTTC. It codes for CATQPAGASNEQFF.

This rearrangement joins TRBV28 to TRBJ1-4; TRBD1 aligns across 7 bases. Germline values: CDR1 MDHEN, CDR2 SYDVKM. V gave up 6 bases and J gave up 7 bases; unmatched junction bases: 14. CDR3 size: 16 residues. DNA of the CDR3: TGTGCCAGCAGCTGGGGGACAGACTCCAGGAGTGAAAAACTGTTTTTT. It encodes CASSWGTDSRSEKLFF.